At least ten counts were recorded for the clone carrying this TCR beta chain. This record belongs to a study of T cells in Graves' hyperthyroidism and ophthalmopathy. RNA transcripts provided the source from which TCR beta CDR3 regions were amplified. RT-PCR in the first round (using the HTBI primer set) targeted the TCR CDR3. Each CDR3 protein is one row after TCRdb ran MiXCR on the multiplex PCR reads. The sample lists 600,000 to 750,000 distinct CDR3 sequences; 15% to 20% were seen once. Graves' hyperthyroidism is called stable when ophthalmopathy does not progress within 18 months. The TCR comes from a man aged 50 to 59 with Graves' hyperthyroidism. Sequenced material: blood.

The CDR3 reads CATYTEGGWDTEAFF. CDR3 DNA sequence: TGTGCCACCTACACCGAGGGGGGGTGGGACACTGAAGCTTTCTTT. The V and J genes are TRBV7-9 and TRBJ1-1; weak D call: TRBD1 (6 bases). The CDR3 covers 15 residues. Germline values: CDR1 SEHNR, CDR2 FQNEAQ (reference sequence). Trimming stripped 10 bases from V and 3 bases from J, with 21 bases between.